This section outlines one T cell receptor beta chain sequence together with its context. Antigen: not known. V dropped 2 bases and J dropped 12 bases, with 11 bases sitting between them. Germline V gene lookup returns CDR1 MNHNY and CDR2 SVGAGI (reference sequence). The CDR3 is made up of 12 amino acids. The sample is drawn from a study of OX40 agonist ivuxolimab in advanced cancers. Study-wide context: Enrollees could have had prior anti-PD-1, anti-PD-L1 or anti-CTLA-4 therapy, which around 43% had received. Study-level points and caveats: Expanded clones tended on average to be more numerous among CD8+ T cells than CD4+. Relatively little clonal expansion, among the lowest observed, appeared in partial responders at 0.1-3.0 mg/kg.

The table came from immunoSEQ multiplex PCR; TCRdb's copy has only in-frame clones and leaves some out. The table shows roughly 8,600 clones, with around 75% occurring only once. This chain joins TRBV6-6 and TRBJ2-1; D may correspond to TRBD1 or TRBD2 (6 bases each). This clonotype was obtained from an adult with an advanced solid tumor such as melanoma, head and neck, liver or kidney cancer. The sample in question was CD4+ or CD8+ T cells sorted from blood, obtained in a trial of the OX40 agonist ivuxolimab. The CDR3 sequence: CASSYNEGGQFF. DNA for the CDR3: TGTGCCAGCAGTTACAATGAGGGGGGGCAGTTCTTC.